This T cell receptor (beta chain) appears in the sequencing data of a study of regulatory and conventional T cells in RAG deficiency. The repertoire was sequenced with immunoSEQ multiplex PCR; TCRdb's copy has only in-frame clones and lacks some. Of fewer than 35,000 clones listed, about nine tenths are singletons. CDR3 length: 15 amino acids. V was clipped by 3 bases and J by 1 base, with 13 bases between them. In germline, CDR1 is SGDLS, CDR2 YYNGEE. This same sample was also taken into another study, of regulatory T cells. That publication notes: The primer mix had 52 TRBV and 13 TRBJ primers.

This clonotype originated in a human donor in good health. Sequenced input: CD8+ T cells sorted from blood. The chain uses TRBV9 and TRBJ1-1, with D unresolved. CDR3 sequence reads: CASSAKAVPNTEAFF. For the CDR3, the DNA is TGTGCCAGCAGCGCAAAAGCGGTTCCGAACACTGAAGCTTTCTTT.